This TCR beta chain derives from a study of memory CD4+ T cells and cytomegalovirus serostatus. About this clone itself: What it binds is unknown.

Sequencing was performed with immunoSEQ multiplex PCR; in TCRdb, only in-frame clones are kept and a portion is missing. The sample shows fewer than 90,000 clones, around 82% of them seen only once. Study observations and caveats: Each of approximately 70 CMV-associated TCRbeta sequences occurred in one to five individuals. Suggested: most of the CMV-linked TCR signature lies in CD4+ memory cells. A US-trained random forest predicted CMV serostatus with median AUC around 0.91.

Germline V gene sequence: CDR1 ENHRY, CDR2 SYGVKD. The CDR3 consists of 13 residues. V dropped 5 bases and J dropped 8; count of bases not matched to a gene: 3. Single viable CD3+CD4+CD8-CD45RO+ cells were sorted as the memory CD4+ T cells. After thawing, CD4+ T cells were positively selected. The chain employs TRBV10-3 and TRBJ1-4; 9 bases are a match to TRBD1. Sequences were obtained from memory CD4+ T cells from blood. The clonotype comes from an adult in good health and CMV-seropositive. In DNA form, the CDR3 reads TGTGCCATCAGTCCGGACAGGGGAGAAAAACTGTTTTTT. This codes for CAISPDRGEKLFF.